This T cell receptor beta chain stems from a study of T cells in pancreatic ductal adenocarcinoma (TCRdb year 2017). Turning to the overall study: Surgically resected pancreatic ductal adenocarcinoma specimens were analyzed for the quantity, spatial distribution, and characteristics of both suppressive cells and tumor-infiltrating CD8+ T cells, an effort aimed at clarifying the adaptive T-cell response occurring naturally.

TCR beta CDR3 regions were amplified from genomic DNA using the immunoSEQ hsTCRB kit. An Illumina HiSeq system was used for high-throughput TRB CDR3 sequencing. Regarding the original processing steps: The immunoSEQ software was used to analyze sequencing reads, and nonproductive sequences containing premature stops or frame-shifts were excluded. Repertoire clonality was computed as one minus Shannon entropy normalized by log2 of the number of unique productive sequences. TCRdb holds this immuneACCESS table with in-frame rearrangements only. Some clones are missing; in checked studies, unresolved V genes explain under half, and the rest has no known cause. That table supplies the V and J calls and clone size; D and trimming were determined from the DNA. The sample records 30,000 or so clones, around nine tenths of which are singletons. Of the sample, under 2.5% falls within the top ten clones. Selected pancreatic ductal adenocarcinoma patients had undergone surgery without neoadjuvant therapy. Peripheral blood was collected in heparin tubes, and PBMCs were then isolated from the blood with a histopaque density gradient and cryopreserved in roughly 10% DMSO. Using the DNeasy Blood and Tissue Kit with Proteinase K and RNase treatment, genomic DNA was extracted from roughly seven PBMC and roughly ten flash-frozen tumor specimens.

As for this clone: Its binding antigen is unknown. Base qualities are not provided; no much larger clone lies one nucleotide away.

Broad study findings and their caveats: Because tumors are enriched in CD45RO+ effector T cells rather than naive T cells, which biases toward lower diversity, comparisons of clonality between tumor and blood may be biased. Blood samples had more total productive templates and 6.5 to 9.5-fold more unique clonotypes than tumor samples. Since most pancreatic cancer patients present with inoperable disease, the resected cohort was skewed toward the minority of patients who had early-stage disease. T-cell clonality showed no significant difference between tumor and blood, with a mean clonality of approximately 0.12 in tumors and about 0.07 in blood.

The CDR1 and CDR2 encoded by the germline V gene (reference sequence) are MNHNY and SVGAGI. There are 14 amino acids in the CDR3, from cysteine to phenylalanine inclusive. The kept DNA is CDR3 alone, 42 bases in frame from the first base. V loses 6 bases of germline sequence and J loses 7 bases, and the interval between the two ends is 15 bases. Recombination joined TRBV6-6 with TRBJ1-4, with a tentative D gene TRBD1 over 5 matching bases. The sequenced sample consisted of PBMCs. The sequence derives from a human donor with pancreatic ductal adenocarcinoma. The CDR3 here reads CASRPPTGAEKLFF. The DNA sequence reads TGTGCCAGCAGACCACCTACCGGGGCTGAAAAACTGTTTTTT.